This T cell receptor beta chain comes out of a study of cytotoxic CD8 clonotypes in ibrutinib-treated CLL. Study details: In all, 10 to 11 patients were relapsed/refractory, approximately 15 were treatment-naive and 17 to 18 were IGHV unmutated. Response samples were taken after a median of approximately 11 months on treatment, range 6 to 36. Study results and limitations: While tracking circulating CD8+ T-cell counts, baseline clonality exceeded that of age-matched healthy donors.

The sample holds one count of this clone. The antigen is undetermined. A read error may account for a junction end that differs from germline. Clones were read by immunoSEQ multiplex PCR, and TCRdb kept only the in-frame ones, dropping some. The profile shows 250,000 to 350,000 clones, roughly 76% of them singletons. Germline V lookup: CDR1 SGHNT, CDR2 YENEEA. The length of the CDR3 is 18 residues. The chain combines TRBV11-3 with TRBJ2-3, with 8 nucleotides matching TRBD1. The sequence was collected from a human donor with chronic lymphocytic leukemia. The sequencing used PBMCs, collected at disease progression, from a patient treated with ibrutinib. This CDR3 reads CASSLDDRGSGSTDTQYF. CDR3 nucleotides: TGTGCCAGCAGCCTAGACGACAGGGGAAGTGGGAGCACAGATACGCAGTATTTT.